This T cell receptor (beta chain) comes out of a study of vaccination and CD4 T cells after COVID-19. The overall study: Cells received overlapping spike peptides from SARS-CoV-2, HCoV-NL63, HCoV-OC43 and HCoV-229E as stimulation. General study results and limits: This study had few convalescent patients and no early post-infection samples.

The treatment here: roughly nine-day PBMC culture with coronavirus spike peptide pools or control peptides (ViraFEST assay). Cultures of PBMCs, over 1.5 million per well, were set up with 9 to 10 IU/ml IL-2 and about 9.7 ug/ml peptide pools. With fresh IL-2 medium, half the medium was replaced on days 3 and 7. A remark on this clonotype: As yet, its antigen is unknown.

The V gene lost 7 bases and the J gene lost 5 bases, with 25 bases spanning the gap. CDR1 and CDR2 from the germline V gene are MDHEN and SYDVKM. This CDR3 spans 17 amino acids. CD4+ T cells that had been cultured provided DNA sequenced with the Oncomine TCR Beta short-read assay. One entry per CDR3 protein, called by TCRdb with MiXCR from the PCR reads. This sample carries about 14,000 distinct CDR3 sequences, roughly a quarter of them seen once, and the ten largest clones take about 18%. The sample here was CD4+ T cells from blood, cultured in vitro, taken after SARS-CoV-2 vaccination. This clonotype was obtained from a human donor who had recovered from COVID-19. The V call is TRBV28, the J call TRBJ2-3; D may be TRBD1 or TRBD2 (6 bases each). The CDR3 reads CASTMGTGGGLKDTQYF. The CDR3 coding sequence is TGTGCCAGCACCATGGGGACTGGAGGGGGACTTAAAGATACGCAGTATTTT.